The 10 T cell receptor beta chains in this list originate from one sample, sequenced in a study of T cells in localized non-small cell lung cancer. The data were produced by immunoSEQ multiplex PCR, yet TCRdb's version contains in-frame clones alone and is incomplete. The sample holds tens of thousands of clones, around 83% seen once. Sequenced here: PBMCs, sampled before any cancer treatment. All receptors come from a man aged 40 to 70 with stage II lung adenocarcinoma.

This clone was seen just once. The CDR3 loop reads CASSLREGVYGYTF. The CDR3 nucleotides are TGTGCCAGCAGCCTTAGGGAAGGGGTCTATGGCTACACCTTC. V usage is TRBV6-5 and J usage is TRBJ1-2, with D possibly being TRBD1 (5 bases). CDR1 is MNHEY and CDR2 is SVGAGI in the germline V gene. V lost 6 bases to trimming and J lost 4 bases, with 15 bases between them. This CDR3 is built from 14 residues.

The CDR3 spells CASTQKSQGRNRPQHF. The CDR3 DNA reads TGTGCCAGTACCCAAAAGTCACAGGGGAGGAATCGACCCCAGCATTTT. This sequence joins TRBV19 and TRBJ1-5; 7 bases agree with TRBD1. Germline V gene lookup returns CDR1 LNHDA and CDR2 SQIVND (reference sequence). This CDR3 is 16 amino acids long. J gave up 10 bases and V 7 bases, and 19 bases lay outside the gene matches.

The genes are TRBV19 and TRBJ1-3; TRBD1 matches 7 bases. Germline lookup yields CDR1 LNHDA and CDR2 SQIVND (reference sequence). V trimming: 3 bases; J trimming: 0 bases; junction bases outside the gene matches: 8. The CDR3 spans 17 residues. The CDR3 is CASSIRTGDNSGNTIYF. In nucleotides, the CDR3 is TGTGCCAGTAGTATTCGGACAGGAGACAACTCTGGAAACACCATATATTTT.

This CDR3 is CASRRGQPQHF. CDR3 nucleotides: TGTGCCAGCAGGCGGGGTCAGCCCCAGCATTTT. The rearrangement joins TRBV6-6 to TRBJ1-5; D unclear. The CDR3 has 11 amino acids. Germline lookup yields CDR1 MNHNY and CDR2 SVGAGI (reference sequence). Between the trimmed V and J ends, which lost 6 bases and 6 bases, there was a span of 6 bases.

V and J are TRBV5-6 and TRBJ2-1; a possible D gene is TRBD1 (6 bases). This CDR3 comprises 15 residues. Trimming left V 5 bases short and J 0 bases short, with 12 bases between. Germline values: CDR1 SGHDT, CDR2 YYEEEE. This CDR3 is CASSPQGSSYNEQFF. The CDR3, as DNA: TGTGCCAGCAGTCCACAGGGAAGCTCCTACAATGAGCAGTTCTTC.

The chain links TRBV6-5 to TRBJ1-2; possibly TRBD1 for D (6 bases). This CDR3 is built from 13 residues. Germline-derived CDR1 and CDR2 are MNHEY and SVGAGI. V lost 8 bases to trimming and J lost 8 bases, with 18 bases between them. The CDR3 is CASAPTTGTGYTF. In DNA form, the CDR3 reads TGTGCCAGCGCTCCCACAACGGGGACAGGCTACACCTTC.

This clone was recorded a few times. CDR3 nucleotides: TGCGCCAGCAGCTTGGGGACAGGGGACGCTGGAAACACCATATATTTT. Translating gives CASSLGTGDAGNTIYF. V gene TRBV5-1 combines with J gene TRBJ1-3, with 9 bases matching TRBD1. V lost 0 bases to trimming and J lost 2 bases; unmatched junction nucleotides: 3. The CDR3 has 16 amino acids. Germline assignment: CDR1 SGHRS and CDR2 YFSETQ.

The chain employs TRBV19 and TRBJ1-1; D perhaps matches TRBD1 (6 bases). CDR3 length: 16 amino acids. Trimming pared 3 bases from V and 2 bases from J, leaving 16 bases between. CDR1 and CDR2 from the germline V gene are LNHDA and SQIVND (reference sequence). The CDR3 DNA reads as TGTGCCAGTAGTATCGGTCAGGGGATACGAAACACTGAAGCTTTCTTT. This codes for CASSIGQGIRNTEAFF.

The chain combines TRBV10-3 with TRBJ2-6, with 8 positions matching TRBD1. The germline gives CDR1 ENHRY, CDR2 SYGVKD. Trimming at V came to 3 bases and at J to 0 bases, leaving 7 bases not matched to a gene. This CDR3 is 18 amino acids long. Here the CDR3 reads CAISDIKTGDSGANVLTF. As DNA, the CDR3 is TGTGCCATCAGTGATATAAAGACAGGGGACTCTGGGGCCAACGTCCTGACTTTC.

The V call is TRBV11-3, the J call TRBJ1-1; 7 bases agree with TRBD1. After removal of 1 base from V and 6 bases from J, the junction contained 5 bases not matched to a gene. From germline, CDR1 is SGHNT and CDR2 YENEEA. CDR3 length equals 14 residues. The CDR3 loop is CASSLGNTGAEAFF. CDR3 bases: TGTGCCAGCAGCTTAGGCAACACAGGGGCTGAAGCTTTCTTT.